This TCR beta chain was captured by sequencing in a study of cytotoxic CD8 clonotypes in ibrutinib-treated CLL. Profiling relied on immunoSEQ multiplex PCR, and the TCRdb table lists in-frame clones only, not all of them. The table lists fewer than 400,000 clones, 67% of them singletons, with about 5.9% in the top ten. About this clone itself: Other DNA sequences in this specimen translate into the identical CDR3.

Source: PBMCs, taken after 36 months of ibrutinib treatment. The clonotype comes from a human donor with chronic lymphocytic leukemia.

DNA of the CDR3: TGTGCCACGCTAGGGACTAGCGGGAGGACCTACAATGAGCAGTTCTTC. This sequence encodes CATLGTSGRTYNEQFF. The chain joins TRBV15 to TRBJ2-1, with TRBD2 identical over 15 bases. This CDR3 has 16 residues. Germline trimming cut 9 bases from V and 2 bases from J; bases unmatched to any gene: 5. Germline loops: CDR1 LNHNV, CDR2 YYDKDF (reference sequence).